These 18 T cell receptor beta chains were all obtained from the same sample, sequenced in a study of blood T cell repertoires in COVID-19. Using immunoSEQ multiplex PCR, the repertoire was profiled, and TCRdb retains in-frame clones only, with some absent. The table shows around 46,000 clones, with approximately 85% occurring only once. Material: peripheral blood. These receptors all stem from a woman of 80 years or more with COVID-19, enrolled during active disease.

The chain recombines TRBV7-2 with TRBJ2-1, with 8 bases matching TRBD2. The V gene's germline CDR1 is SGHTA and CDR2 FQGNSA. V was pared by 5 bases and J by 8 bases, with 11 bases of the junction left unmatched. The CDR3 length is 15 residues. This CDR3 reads CASSERSGGADEQFF. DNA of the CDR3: TGTGCCAGCAGCGAGAGGTCCGGGGGGGCCGATGAGCAGTTCTTC. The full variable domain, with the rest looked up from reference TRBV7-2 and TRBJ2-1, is GAGVSQSPSNKVTEKGKDVELRCDPISGHTALYWYRQSLGQGLEFLIYFQGNSAPDKSGLPSDRFSAERTGGSVSTLTIQRTQQEDSAVYLCASSERSGGADEQFFGPGTRLTVL.

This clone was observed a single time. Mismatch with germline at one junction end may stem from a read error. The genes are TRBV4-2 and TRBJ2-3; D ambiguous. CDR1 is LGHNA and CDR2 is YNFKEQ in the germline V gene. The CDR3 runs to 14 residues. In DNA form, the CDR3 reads TGTGCCAGCAACCAAGACCTCGGGACAGATACGCAGTATTTT. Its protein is CASNQDLGTDTQYF.

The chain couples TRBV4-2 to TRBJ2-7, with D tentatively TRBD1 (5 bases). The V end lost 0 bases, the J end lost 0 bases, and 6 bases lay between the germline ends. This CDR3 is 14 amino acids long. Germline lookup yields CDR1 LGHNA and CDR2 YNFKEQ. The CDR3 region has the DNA TGTGCCAGCAGCCAAGACAGGGCCTCCTACGAGCAGTACTTC. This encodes CASSQDRASYEQYF.

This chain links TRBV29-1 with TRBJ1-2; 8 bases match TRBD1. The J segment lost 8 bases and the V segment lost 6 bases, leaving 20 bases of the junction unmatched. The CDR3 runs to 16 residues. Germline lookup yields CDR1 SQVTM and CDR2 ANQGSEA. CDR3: CSVVQTSGGPIGGYTF. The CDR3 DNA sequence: TGCAGCGTCGTACAAACCTCAGGGGGCCCGATAGGGGGCTACACCTTC.

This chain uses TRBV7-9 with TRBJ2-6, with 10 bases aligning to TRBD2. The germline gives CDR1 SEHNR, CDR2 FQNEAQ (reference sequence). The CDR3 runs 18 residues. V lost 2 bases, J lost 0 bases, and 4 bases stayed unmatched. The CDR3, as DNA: TGTGCCAGCAGCTTAACGAAGCGGGAGGGCTCTGGGGCCAACGTCCTGACTTTC. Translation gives CASSLTKREGSGANVLTF.

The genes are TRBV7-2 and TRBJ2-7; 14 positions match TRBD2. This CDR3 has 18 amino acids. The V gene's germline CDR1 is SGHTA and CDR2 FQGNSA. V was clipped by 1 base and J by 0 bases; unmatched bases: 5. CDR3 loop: CASSLGLAGGRRSYEQYF. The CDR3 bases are TGTGCCAGCAGCTTAGGACTAGCGGGAGGGCGGCGCTCCTACGAGCAGTACTTC.

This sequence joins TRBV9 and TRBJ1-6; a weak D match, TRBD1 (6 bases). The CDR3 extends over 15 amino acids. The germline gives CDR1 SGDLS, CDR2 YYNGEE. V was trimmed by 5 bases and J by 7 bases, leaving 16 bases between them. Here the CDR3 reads CASSGQSSPNSPLHF. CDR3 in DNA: TGTGCCAGCAGTGGACAGAGTAGCCCGAATTCACCCCTCCACTTT.

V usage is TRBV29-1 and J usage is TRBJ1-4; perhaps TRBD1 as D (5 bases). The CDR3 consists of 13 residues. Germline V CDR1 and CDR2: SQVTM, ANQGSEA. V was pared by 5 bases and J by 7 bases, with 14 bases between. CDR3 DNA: TGCAGCGTTACAGGTGATGTTGGTGAAAAACTGTTTTTT. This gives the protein CSVTGDVGEKLFF.

The CDR3 loop is CASSSLAGVSYEQYF. The CDR3 bases are TGTGCCAGCAGCTCACTAGCGGGAGTTTCATACGAGCAGTACTTC. This rearrangement joins TRBV5-4 to TRBJ2-7, with 11 bases identical to TRBD2. Looked up from germline, CDR1 is SGHNT and CDR2 is YYREEE (reference sequence). Germline trimming cut 3 bases from V and 4 bases from J; bases unmatched to any gene: 6. The CDR3 length is 15 residues.

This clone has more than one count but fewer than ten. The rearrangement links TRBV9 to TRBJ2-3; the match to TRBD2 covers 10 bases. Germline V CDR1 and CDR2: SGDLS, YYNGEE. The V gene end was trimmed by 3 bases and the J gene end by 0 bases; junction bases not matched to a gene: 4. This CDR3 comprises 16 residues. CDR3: CASSETSGLSTDTQYF. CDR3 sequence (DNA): TGTGCCAGCAGCGAGACTAGCGGGTTAAGCACAGATACGCAGTATTTT.

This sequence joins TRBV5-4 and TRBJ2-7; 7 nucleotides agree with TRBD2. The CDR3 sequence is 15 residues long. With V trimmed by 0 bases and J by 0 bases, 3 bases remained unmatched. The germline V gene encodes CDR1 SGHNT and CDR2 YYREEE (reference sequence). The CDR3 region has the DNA TGTGCCAGCAGCTTGGGCGGCGGGGGCTCCTACGAGCAGTACTTC. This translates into CASSLGGGGSYEQYF. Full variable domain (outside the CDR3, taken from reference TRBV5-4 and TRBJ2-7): ETGVTQSPTHLIKTRGQQVTLRCSSQSGHNTVSWYQQALGQGPQFIFQYYREEENGRGNFPPRFSGLQFPNYSSELNVNALELDDSALYLCASSLGGGGSYEQYFGPGTRLTVT.

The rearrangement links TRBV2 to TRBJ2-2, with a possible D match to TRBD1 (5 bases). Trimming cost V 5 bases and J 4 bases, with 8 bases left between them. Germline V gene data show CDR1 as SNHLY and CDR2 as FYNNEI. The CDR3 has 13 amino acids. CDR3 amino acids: CASSQGFTGELFF. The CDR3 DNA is TGTGCCAGCAGTCAGGGTTTCACCGGGGAGCTGTTTTTT.

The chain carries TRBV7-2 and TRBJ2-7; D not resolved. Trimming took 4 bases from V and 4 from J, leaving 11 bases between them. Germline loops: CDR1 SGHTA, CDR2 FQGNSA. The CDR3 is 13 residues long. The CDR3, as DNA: TGTGCCAGCAGCTCCCACCACCGGTACGAGCAGTACTTC. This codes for CASSSHHRYEQYF.

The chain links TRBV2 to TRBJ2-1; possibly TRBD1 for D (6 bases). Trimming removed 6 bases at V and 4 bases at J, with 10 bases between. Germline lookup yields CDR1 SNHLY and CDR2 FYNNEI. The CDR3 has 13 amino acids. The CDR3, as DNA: TGTGCCAGCAGCCGCGACAGGTACAATGAGCAGTTCTTC. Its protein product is CASSRDRYNEQFF.

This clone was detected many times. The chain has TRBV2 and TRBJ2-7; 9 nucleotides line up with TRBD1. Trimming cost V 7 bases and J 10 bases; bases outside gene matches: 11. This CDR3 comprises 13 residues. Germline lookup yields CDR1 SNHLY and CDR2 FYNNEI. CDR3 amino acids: CASTGQGNTSQYF. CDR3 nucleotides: TGTGCCAGCACGGGACAGGGTAATACGAGTCAGTACTTC.

CDR3 nucleotide sequence: TGTGCCAGCAGCCAGCTTTTAGCTAATGAAAAACTGTTTTTT. Translating gives CASSQLLANEKLFF. This chain links TRBV7-8 with TRBJ1-4; no reliable D call. Trimming removed 5 bases from V and 3 bases from J, with 10 bases in between. Germline lookup yields CDR1 SGHVS and CDR2 FQNEAQ. This CDR3 is 14 amino acids long. Filled out from reference TRBV7-8 and TRBJ1-4, the complete variable domain reads GAGVSQSPRYKVAKRGQDVALRCDPISGHVSLFWYQQALGQGPEFLTYFQNEAQLDKSGLPSDRFFAERPEGSVSTLKIQRTQQEDSAVYLCASSQLLANEKLFFGSGTQLSVL.

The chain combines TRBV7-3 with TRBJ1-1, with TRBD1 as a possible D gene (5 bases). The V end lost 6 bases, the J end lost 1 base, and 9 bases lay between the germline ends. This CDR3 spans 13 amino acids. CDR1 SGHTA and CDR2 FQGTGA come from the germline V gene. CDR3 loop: CASRGPGNTEAFF. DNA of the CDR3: TGTGCCAGCAGGGGGCCAGGGAACACTGAAGCTTTCTTT.

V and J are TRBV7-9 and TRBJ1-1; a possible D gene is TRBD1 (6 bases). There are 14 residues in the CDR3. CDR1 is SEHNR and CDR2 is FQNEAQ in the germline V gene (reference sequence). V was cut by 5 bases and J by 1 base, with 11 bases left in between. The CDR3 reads CASSVLRGNTEAFF. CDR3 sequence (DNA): TGTGCCAGCAGCGTCCTCAGGGGGAACACTGAAGCTTTCTTT.